The rows below give T cell receptor beta chains drawn from one sample of a study of T cells after yellow fever vaccination. A single record per CDR3 protein comes from TCRdb applying MiXCR to the 5' RACE reads. The table shows some 350,000 distinct CDR3 sequences, with roughly 11% occurring only once. The sequences come from PBMCs, collected on the day of the first yellow fever vaccination. The receptor set was obtained from a man between 18 and 35 years old who received the YFV17D yellow fever vaccine. CDR3s include the opening cysteine and the closing phenylalanine or tryptophan. A D gene is named only where the DNA matches it firmly. Only some rows state a clone size, as once, few, many or a class for expanded clones.

D,V,size,J,DNA,CDR3
-,TRBV7-3,-,TRBJ1-6,TGTGCCAGCAGCTCCTCCTCCAGGGGTTTCCCAAGCTCCTATAATTCACCCCTCCACTTT,CASSSSSRGFPSSYNSPLHF
-,TRBV6-5,once,TRBJ1-6,TGTGCCAGCAGTTACGAGGGGATTTCACCCCTCCACTTT,CASSYEGISPLHF
-,TRBV27,few,TRBJ1-4,TGTGCCAGCACCATGTCTCCAGGTCGAGGACATAGTAATGAAAAACTGTTTTTT,CASTMSPGRGHSNEKLFF
-,TRBV7-9,many,TRBJ1-1,TGTGCCAGCAGCGGATACAGTGGGGGACCTCCTGAAGCTTTCTTT,CASSGYSGGPPEAFF
-,TRBV7-2,few,TRBJ1-1,TGTGCCAGCAGCTTACCCATCCCTGGCAGGCTTGAAGCTTTCTTT,CASSLPIPGRLEAFF
TRBD1,TRBV5-1,few,TRBJ2-5,TGCGCCAGCATGGGGACAGGGGCCTACCAAGAGACCCAGTACTTC,CASMGTGAYQETQYF
-,TRBV5-1,few,TRBJ1-1,TGCGCCAGCAGGACAGCGGCGGACACTGAAGCTTTCTTT,CASRTAADTEAFF
-,TRBV20-1,-,TRBJ2-6,TGCAGTGCCATAGCACTGGGAAGCAGCCCAATCTCTGGGGCCAACGTCCTGACTTTC,CSAIALGSSPISGANVLTF
TRBD1,TRBV5-4,few,TRBJ2-2,TGTGCCAGCAGCTTGTTCGGACAGGGAATCGGGGAGCTGTTTTTT,CASSLFGQGIGELFF
-,TRBV7-2,few,TRBJ1-2,TGTGCCAGCAGCTTAGCTGGGGGTTTTGGGGGCTATGGCTACACCTTC,CASSLAGGFGGYGYTF
TRBD2,TRBV4-1,few,TRBJ2-5,TGCGCCAGCAGCCTACCCGGGACTAGCTCCGGGACCCAGTACTTC,CASSLPGTSSGTQYF
-,TRBV2,few,TRBJ2-7,TGTGCCAGCAGTGACTCTCGGACCAGCGAGGAGCAGTACTTC,CASSDSRTSEEQYF
-,TRBV4-2,few,TRBJ2-2,TGTGCCAGCAGCCAAGATCAATTCGGACAGCTGAACACCGGGGAGCTGTTTTTT,CASSQDQFGQLNTGELFF
-,TRBV2,-,TRBJ2-5,TGTGCCAGCGGAGGGGGCGTTCTGGAGACCCAGTACTTC,CASGGGVLETQYF
-,TRBV7-2,-,TRBJ1-3,TGTGCCAGCGGCCGAGCTGGAAACACCATATATTTT,CASGRAGNTIYF
TRBD1,TRBV3-1,few,TRBJ2-6,TGTGCCAGCAGCCAGAGGGGGCCTGGGGCCAACGTCCTGACTTTC,CASSQRGPGANVLTF
TRBD2,TRBV5-6,-,TRBJ2-3,TGTGCCAGCAGCCCACCGGGACTAGCTGGGGATACGCAGTATTTT,CASSPPGLAGDTQYF
-,TRBV19,-,TRBJ1-1,TGTGCCAGTAGTATAGTGTGGAGGGTCGGACGCACTGAAGCTTTCTTT,CASSIVWRVGRTEAFF
-,TRBV5-1,many,TRBJ1-6,TGCGCCAGCAGCTTGGCACCGAATAATTCACCCCTCCACTTT,CASSLAPNNSPLHF
TRBD1,TRBV27,-,TRBJ1-6,TGTGCCAGCAGTGTACGGGACAGGTATAATTCACCCCTCCACTTT,CASSVRDRYNSPLHF
-,TRBV4-3,many,TRBJ1-6,TGCGCCAGCAGCCAATGGGGGCGAGGGTCACCCCTCCACTTT,CASSQWGRGSPLHF
-,TRBV27,many,TRBJ1-1,TGTGCCAGCAGTCCCTCCGGGATAGTGAACACTGAAGCTTTCTTT,CASSPSGIVNTEAFF
TRBD1,TRBV12-3/TRBV12-4,-,TRBJ2-3,TGTGCCAGCAGACCCAGACAGGGGGGGTTCACAGATACGCAGTATTTT,CASRPRQGGFTDTQYF
-,TRBV4-2,-,TRBJ2-7,TGTGCCAGCAGCCAAGAGGGGGGAAACGAGCAGTACTTC,CASSQEGGNEQYF
-,TRBV4-3,few,TRBJ1-2,TGCGCCAGCAGCCAAGACTTCGGTCTACAACTTGCTAACTATGGCTACACCTTC,CASSQDFGLQLANYGYTF
TRBD1,TRBV5-1,-,TRBJ1-3,TGCGCCAGCAGCTCAACAGGACAGGAGGGAAACACCATATATTTT,CASSSTGQEGNTIYF
TRBD1,TRBV5-1,few,TRBJ1-2,TGCGCCAGCAGCGGGAACAGGGGCTATGGCTACACCTTC,CASSGNRGYGYTF
TRBD2,TRBV7-6,-,TRBJ2-5,TGTGCCAGCAGATCACCCTGGCGGGGGGGCTGGGAGACCCAGTACTTC,CASRSPWRGGWETQYF
-,TRBV5-1,-,TRBJ2-2,TGCGCCAGCAGCTTGGAGGGGATCTATACCGGGGAGCTGTTTTTT,CASSLEGIYTGELFF
-,TRBV6-2/TRBV6-3,-,TRBJ2-1,TGTGCCAGCATTACCGCGGGCAATGAGCAGTTCTTC,CASITAGNEQFF
-,TRBV12-3/TRBV12-4,-,TRBJ1-2,TGTGCCAGCAGTTCAGTTACCCCTAACTATGGCTACACCTTC,CASSSVTPNYGYTF
TRBD2,TRBV24-1,few,TRBJ2-3,TGTGCCACCAGTGACCCGGGGGGACTATCTAGCACAGATACGCAGTATTTT,CATSDPGGLSSTDTQYF
-,TRBV7-9,-,TRBJ2-2,TGTGCCAGCAGATTAATTGGCAGGGGTGCGGACACCGGGGAGCTGTTTTTT,CASRLIGRGADTGELFF
TRBD2,TRBV5-4,-,TRBJ2-1,TGTGCCAGCAGCCCCACTAGCGGCCACAATGAGCAGTTCTTC,CASSPTSGHNEQFF
TRBD1,TRBV6-1,few,TRBJ2-3,TGTGCCAGCAGCCAGGGACAGAGCACAGATACGCAGTATTTT,CASSQGQSTDTQYF
-,TRBV14,-,TRBJ1-6,TGTGCCAGCAGCCAAGGGGCGAGGTTTACACCCCTCCACTTT,CASSQGARFTPLHF
-,TRBV28,few,TRBJ2-4,TGTGCCAGCAGTTTTCTGGGGAGAAAACAGTACTTC,CASSFLGRKQYF
TRBD1,TRBV7-2,-,TRBJ2-5,TGTGCCAGCAGCCGTCGGACAGGGGGCGCGGCCCAGTACTTC,CASSRRTGGAAQYF
TRBD2,TRBV30,-,TRBJ2-1,TGTGCCTGGAGCATGCGGGGGAATGAGCAGTTCTTC,CAWSMRGNEQFF
-,TRBV6-2/TRBV6-3,once,TRBJ1-6,TGTGCCAGCAGATTAACAGGGAATTCACCCCTCCACTTT,CASRLTGNSPLHF
TRBD2,TRBV6-1,few,TRBJ2-2,TGTGCCAGCAGTGGGGTCTATATCGCGGGGGCGAACACCGGGGAGCTGTTTTTT,CASSGVYIAGANTGELFF
-,TRBV6-1,few,TRBJ1-1,TGTGCCAGCGCCCCTCAAAATGGGGGCGGCAACACTGAAGCTTTCTTT,CASAPQNGGGNTEAFF
TRBD2,TRBV20-1,few,TRBJ2-5,TGCAGTGCTCCCGTGGTGCTAGCGGGGCGTCCAGAGACCCAGTACTTC,CSAPVVLAGRPETQYF
-,TRBV20-1,few,TRBJ1-1,TGCAGTGCCACCAACAGAGGAAACACTGAAGCTTTCTTT,CSATNRGNTEAFF
TRBD2,TRBV7-8,-,TRBJ2-1,TGTGCCAGCAGCTTCCATGCCCCTGGGGCGGGAGATGACAATGAGCAGTTCTTC,CASSFHAPGAGDDNEQFF
TRBD2,TRBV7-9,few,TRBJ2-1,TGTGCCAGCGGCCTACTAGCGGGGGGGCAAAGTGAGCAGTTCTTC,CASGLLAGGQSEQFF
TRBD2,TRBV20-1,-,TRBJ2-1,TGCAGTGCTAATAGCGGGGGGGCTAGCTATGAGCAGTTCTTC,CSANSGGASYEQFF
-,TRBV6-5,-,TRBJ1-2,TGTGCCAGCAGTTACCAGGGACTCCGTGGAAGCTACACCTTC,CASSYQGLRGSYTF
TRBD2,TRBV5-1,-,TRBJ2-3,TGCGCCAGCAGCTTGGGGTCTAGCGGGGGGCCGAGCACAGATACGCAGTATTTT,CASSLGSSGGPSTDTQYF
-,TRBV19,-,TRBJ1-2,TGTGCCAGCGCCCAGACTAACTATGGCTACACCTTC,CASAQTNYGYTF
TRBD2,TRBV6-2/TRBV6-3,-,TRBJ2-3,TGTGCCAGCAGTTCCCGGGGGGGCCTTCGCACAGATACGCAGTATTTT,CASSSRGGLRTDTQYF
-,TRBV12-3/TRBV12-4,few,TRBJ2-2,TGTGCCAGCAGTTTTTTTGGCAGGGCTGGCGACACCGGGGAGCTGTTTTTT,CASSFFGRAGDTGELFF
TRBD2,TRBV11-2,few,TRBJ2-5,TGTGCCAGCAGCTTAATAGCGGGGGCCCTCCAAGAGACCCAGTACTTC,CASSLIAGALQETQYF
-,TRBV2,-,TRBJ1-1,TGTGCCAGTTACGAGGGTCCGAACACTGAAGCTTTCTTT,CASYEGPNTEAFF
TRBD2,TRBV7-2,-,TRBJ2-7,TGTGCCAGCAGCTTCCTAGCGGGGGAGAGCTACGAGCAGTACTTC,CASSFLAGESYEQYF